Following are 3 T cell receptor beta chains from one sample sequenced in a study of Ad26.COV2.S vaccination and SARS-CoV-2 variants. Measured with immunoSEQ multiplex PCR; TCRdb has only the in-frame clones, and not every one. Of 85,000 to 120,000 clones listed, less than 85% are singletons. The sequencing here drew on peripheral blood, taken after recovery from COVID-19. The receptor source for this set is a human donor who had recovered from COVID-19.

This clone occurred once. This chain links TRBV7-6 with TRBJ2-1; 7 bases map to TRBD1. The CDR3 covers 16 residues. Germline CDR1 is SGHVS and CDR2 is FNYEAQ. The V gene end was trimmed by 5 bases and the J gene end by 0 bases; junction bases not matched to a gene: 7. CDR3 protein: CASSAPTGSSYNEQFF. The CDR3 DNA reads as TGTGCCAGCAGCGCGCCGACAGGGAGCTCCTACAATGAGCAGTTCTTC.

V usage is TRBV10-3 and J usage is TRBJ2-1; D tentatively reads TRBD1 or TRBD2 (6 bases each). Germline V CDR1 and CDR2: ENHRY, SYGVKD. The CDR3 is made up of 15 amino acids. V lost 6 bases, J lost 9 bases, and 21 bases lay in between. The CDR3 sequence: CAIRGGPRGDSEQFF. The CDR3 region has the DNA TGTGCCATCAGGGGGGGCCCTCGGGGCGATAGTGAGCAGTTCTTC.

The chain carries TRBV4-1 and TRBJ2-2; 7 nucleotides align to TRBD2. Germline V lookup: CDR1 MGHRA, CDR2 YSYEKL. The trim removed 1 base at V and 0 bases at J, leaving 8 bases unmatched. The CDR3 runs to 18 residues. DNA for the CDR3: TGCGCCAGCAGCCAAGGGGGGGGTGAGGGGCCGAACACCGGGGAGCTGTTTTTT. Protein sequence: CASSQGGGEGPNTGELFF.